This TCR beta chain emerged from a study of blood T cell repertoires in COVID-19. Across the whole study: Donors in the United States, Italy and Spain gave samples during acute or convalescent COVID-19. Sample material is recorded as cDNA or gDNA derived from T cells, B-cell-depleted T cells, or PBMCs.

In the original processing: Counts of nucleated cells, estimated from reference gene primer amplification, were obtained. Data came from immunoSEQ multiplex PCR; TCRdb stores just in-frame clones and leaves some out. That table supplies the V and J calls and clone size; D and trimming were determined from the DNA. Among about 100,000 clones listed, 75% to 90% were seen once. Looked up from germline, CDR1 is MNHEY and CDR2 is SMNVEV (reference sequence). V was clipped by 4 bases and J by 2 bases, with 15 bases between them. The CDR3 runs 15 residues. Sequenced material: peripheral blood. The receptor was isolated from a woman of 80 years or more with acute or convalescent COVID-19. The J gene is TRBJ2-7, the V gene TRBV27, with D perhaps TRBD2 (6 bases). Here the CDR3 DNA reads TGTGCCAGCAGTTCGCGGGACCCGCGCCCCTACGAGCAGTACTTC. It translates to CASSSRDPRPYEQYF.